The 11 T cell receptor beta chains below were found in one sample sequenced in a study of blood T cell repertoires in COVID-19. Some clones are missing from TCRdb's copy, which holds only in-frame ones; the method was immunoSEQ multiplex PCR. The sample holds about 250,000 clones, about nine tenths seen once. Sequencing input: peripheral blood. These receptor sequences come from a woman aged 55-70 years who had recovered from COVID-19.

The rearrangement links TRBV7-3 to TRBJ2-1; D is perhaps TRBD1 (5 bases). V was trimmed by 2 bases and J by 3 bases, leaving 5 bases between them. This CDR3 has 13 amino acids. In germline, CDR1 is SGHTA, CDR2 FQGTGA. CDR3 DNA: TGTGCCAGCAGCTTAGACAGCTACAATGAGCAGTTCTTC. It is translated as CASSLDSYNEQFF.

The rearrangement joins TRBV19 to TRBJ2-2, with TRBD1 matching 7 bases. This CDR3 comprises 16 residues. Germline V gene sequence: CDR1 LNHDA, CDR2 SQIVND (reference sequence). Trimming at V came to 4 bases and at J to 2 bases, leaving 7 bases not matched to a gene. The DNA of the CDR3 is TGTGCCAGTAGTACTTGGGACAGCCCTAACACCGGGGAGCTGTTTTTT. As protein: CASSTWDSPNTGELFF.

The chain has TRBV29-1 and TRBJ1-1, with a tentative D call TRBD1 (5 bases). This CDR3 has 12 residues. Trimming cost V 4 bases and J 1 base, with 7 bases left between them. Looked up from germline, CDR1 is SQVTM and CDR2 is ANQGSEA. CDR3 sequence: CSVGQSNTEAFF. The CDR3, as DNA: TGCAGCGTTGGACAGTCGAACACTGAAGCTTTCTTT.

V is TRBV19 and J is TRBJ2-2, with a weak D call TRBD1 (6 bases). V shed 3 bases and J shed 0 bases, with 14 bases lying between them. Germline V gives CDR1 LNHDA, CDR2 SQIVND (reference sequence). The CDR3 contains 17 residues. DNA for the CDR3: TGTGCCAGTAGTATTTTTTTCCGACAGGCGAACACCGGGGAGCTGTTTTTT. It codes for CASSIFFRQANTGELFF. Looking up the rest from reference TRBV19 and TRBJ2-2 gives the full variable domain: DGGITQSPKYLFRKEGQNVTLSCEQNLNHDAMYWYRQDPGQGLRLIYYSQIVNDFQKGDIAEGYSVSREKKESFPLTVTSAQKNPTAFYLCASSIFFRQANTGELFFGEGSRLTVL.

The chain joins TRBV28 to TRBJ2-7; D gene ambiguous. This CDR3 comprises 12 residues. The V end was cut by 8 bases, the J end by 6 bases, with 14 bases between. Germline lookup yields CDR1 MDHEN and CDR2 SYDVKM. CDR3 in amino acids: CASSVLTGEQYF. The CDR3 DNA reads TGTGCCAGCTCTGTACTGACGGGCGAGCAGTACTTC.

This chain links TRBV7-9 with TRBJ1-3, with D perhaps TRBD1 (6 bases). V lost 5 bases to trimming and J lost 2 bases, with 10 bases between them. Germline V gene data show CDR1 as SEHNR and CDR2 as FQNEAQ (reference sequence). There are 14 residues in the CDR3. The CDR3, as DNA: TGTGCCAGCAGCCTAACAGGGACTGGAAACACCATATATTTT. This encodes CASSLTGTGNTIYF. The full variable domain, with the rest looked up from reference TRBV7-9 and TRBJ1-3, is DTGVSQNPRHKITKRGQNVTFRCDPISEHNRLYWYRQTLGQGPEFLTYFQNEAQLEKSRLLSDRFSAERPKGSFSTLEIQRTEQGDSAMYLCASSLTGTGNTIYFGEGSWLTVV.

The gene calls are TRBV5-1 and TRBJ2-6, with D uncertain. The CDR3 runs to 14 residues. Germline V gene data show CDR1 as SGHRS and CDR2 as YFSETQ. The V and J ends lost 4 bases and 4 bases respectively, with 9 bases between them. The CDR3: CASSPRLGANVLTF. The CDR3 DNA sequence: TGCGCCAGCAGCCCGCGCTTGGGGGCCAACGTCCTGACTTTC.

The chain has TRBV2 and TRBJ2-3; 12 nucleotides align to TRBD2. The V and J ends lost 5 bases and 3 bases, in that order; junction bases with no gene match: 15. The CDR3 is 19 amino acids. Germline values: CDR1 SNHLY, CDR2 FYNNEI. The CDR3 loop is CASSQPLLAGGRITDTQYF. The CDR3 region has the DNA TGTGCCAGCAGTCAACCTCTCCTAGCGGGGGGGCGGATAACAGATACGCAGTATTTT.

The chain joins TRBV5-1 to TRBJ2-1; 8 bases fit TRBD2. CDR3 length equals 17 residues. The germline V gene has CDR1 SGHRS and CDR2 YFSETQ. V gave up 0 bases and J gave up 0 bases; unmatched junction bases: 5. CDR3 region: CASSLDVAGTSYNEQFF. In nucleotides, the CDR3 is TGCGCCAGCAGCTTGGATGTAGCGGGAACCTCCTACAATGAGCAGTTCTTC.

This sequence joins TRBV9 and TRBJ1-2; D not certain. Trimming removed 0 bases from V and 3 bases from J, with 9 bases in between. CDR3 length: 14 amino acids. Germline V gives CDR1 SGDLS, CDR2 YYNGEE. The CDR3 coding sequence is TGTGCCAGCAGCGTAGGCACAGATCACTATGGCTACACCTTC. Translated, it gives CASSVGTDHYGYTF. Full variable domain (rest looked up from reference TRBV9 and TRBJ1-2): DSGVTQTPKHLITATGQRVTLRCSPRSGDLSVYWYQQSLDQGLQFLIQYYNGEERAKGNILERFSAQQFPDLHSELNLSSLELGDSALYFCASSVGTDHYGYTFGSGTRLTVV.

The chain uses TRBV7-8 and TRBJ1-5; 7 nucleotides line up with TRBD1. The CDR3 is 14 residues long. Germline loops: CDR1 SGHVS, CDR2 FQNEAQ. V lost 5 bases and J lost 3; bases outside the gene matches: 4. The CDR3 loop is CASSVDRANQPQHF. In DNA, the CDR3 is TGTGCCAGCAGCGTTGACAGGGCCAATCAGCCCCAGCATTTT.